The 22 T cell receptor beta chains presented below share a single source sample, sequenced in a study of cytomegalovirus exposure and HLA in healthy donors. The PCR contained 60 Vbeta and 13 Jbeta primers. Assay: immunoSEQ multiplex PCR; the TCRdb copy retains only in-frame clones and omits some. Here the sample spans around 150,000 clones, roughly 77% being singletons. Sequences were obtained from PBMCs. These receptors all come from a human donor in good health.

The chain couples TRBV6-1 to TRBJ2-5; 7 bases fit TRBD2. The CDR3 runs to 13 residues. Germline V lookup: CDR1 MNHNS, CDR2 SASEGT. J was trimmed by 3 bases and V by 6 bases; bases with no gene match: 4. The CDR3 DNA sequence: TGTGCCAGCAGGGCTAGCGGAAAAGAGACCCAGTACTTC. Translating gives CASRASGKETQYF.

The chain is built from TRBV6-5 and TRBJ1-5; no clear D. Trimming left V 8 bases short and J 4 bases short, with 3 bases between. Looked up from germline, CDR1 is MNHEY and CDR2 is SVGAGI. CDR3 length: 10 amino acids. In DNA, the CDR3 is TGTGCCAGCCTAAATCAGCCCCAGCATTTT. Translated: CASLNQPQHF.

This CDR3 reads CASSLRQGERQPQHF. In DNA, the CDR3 is TGTGCCAGCAGCCTCCGACAGGGAGAACGGCAGCCCCAGCATTTT. The chain links TRBV11-2 to TRBJ1-5, with TRBD1 matching over 7 bases. Germline V lookup: CDR1 SGHAT, CDR2 FQNNGV. J gave up 7 bases and V 5 bases, and 11 bases lay outside the gene matches. The CDR3 totals 15 residues. Drawing the rest from reference TRBV11-2 and TRBJ1-5, the complete variable domain is EAGVAQSPRYKIIEKRQSVAFWCNPISGHATLYWYQQILGQGPKLLIQFQNNGVVDDSQLPKDRFSAERLKGVDSTLKIQPAKLEDSAVYLCASSLRQGERQPQHFGDGTRLSIL.

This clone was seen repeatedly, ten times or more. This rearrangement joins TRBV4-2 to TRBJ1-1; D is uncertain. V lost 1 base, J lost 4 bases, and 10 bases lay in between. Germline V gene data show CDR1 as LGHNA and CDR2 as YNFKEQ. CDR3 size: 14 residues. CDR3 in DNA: TGTGCCAGCAGCCAAGTAGCCGGAGGCACTGAAGCTTTCTTT. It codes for CASSQVAGGTEAFF.

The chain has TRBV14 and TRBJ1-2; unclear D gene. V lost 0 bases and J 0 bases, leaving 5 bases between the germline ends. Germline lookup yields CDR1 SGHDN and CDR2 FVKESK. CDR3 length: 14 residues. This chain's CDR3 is CASSQDLANYGYTF. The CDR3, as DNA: TGTGCCAGCAGCCAAGATCTTGCTAACTATGGCTACACCTTC.

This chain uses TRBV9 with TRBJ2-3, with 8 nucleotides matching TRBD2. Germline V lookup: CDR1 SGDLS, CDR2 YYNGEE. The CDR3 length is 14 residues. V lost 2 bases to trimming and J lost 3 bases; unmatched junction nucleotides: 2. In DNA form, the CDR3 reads TGTGCCAGCAGCGTGAGCGGGAGTACAGATACGCAGTATTTT. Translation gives CASSVSGSTDTQYF.

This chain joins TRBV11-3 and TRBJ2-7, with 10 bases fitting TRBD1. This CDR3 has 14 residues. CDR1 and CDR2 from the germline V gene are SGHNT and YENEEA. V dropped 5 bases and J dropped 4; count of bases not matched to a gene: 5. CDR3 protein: CASSPRQGAYEQYF. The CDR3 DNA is TGTGCCAGCAGCCCGCGACAGGGGGCATACGAGCAGTACTTC.

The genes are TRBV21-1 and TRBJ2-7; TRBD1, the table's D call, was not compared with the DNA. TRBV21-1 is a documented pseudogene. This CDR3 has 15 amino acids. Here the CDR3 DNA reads TGTGCCAGCAGCGCACGCGGGACAGGGTATGCCGAGCAGTACTTC. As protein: CASSARGTGYAEQYF.

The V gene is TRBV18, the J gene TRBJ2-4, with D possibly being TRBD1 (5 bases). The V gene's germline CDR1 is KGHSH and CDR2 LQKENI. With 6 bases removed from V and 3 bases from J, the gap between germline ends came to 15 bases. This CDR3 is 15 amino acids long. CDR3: CASSLVDSLKNIQYF. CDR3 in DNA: TGTGCCAGCTCCCTCGTAGACAGCCTCAAAAACATTCAGTACTTC.

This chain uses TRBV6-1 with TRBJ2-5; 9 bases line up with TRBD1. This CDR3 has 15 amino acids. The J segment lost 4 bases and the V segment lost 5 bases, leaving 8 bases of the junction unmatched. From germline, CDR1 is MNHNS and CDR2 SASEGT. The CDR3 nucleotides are TGTGCCAGCAGTAACCGGGACAGGGTGCGAGAGACCCAGTACTTC. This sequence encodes CASSNRDRVRETQYF.

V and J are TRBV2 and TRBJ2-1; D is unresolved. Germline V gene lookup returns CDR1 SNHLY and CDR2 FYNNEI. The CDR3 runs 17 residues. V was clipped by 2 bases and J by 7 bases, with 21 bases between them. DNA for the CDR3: TGTGCCAGCAGTGAACTAGGCGGCTCCCATCTTGGTAATGAGCAGTTCTTC. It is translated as CASSELGGSHLGNEQFF.

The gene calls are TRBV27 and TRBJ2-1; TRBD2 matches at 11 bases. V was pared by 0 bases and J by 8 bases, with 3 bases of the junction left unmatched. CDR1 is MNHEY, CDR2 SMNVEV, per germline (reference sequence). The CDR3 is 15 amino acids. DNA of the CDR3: TGTGCCAGCAGTTTATCAGGGACTAGCGGCGATGAGCAGTTCTTC. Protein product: CASSLSGTSGDEQFF.

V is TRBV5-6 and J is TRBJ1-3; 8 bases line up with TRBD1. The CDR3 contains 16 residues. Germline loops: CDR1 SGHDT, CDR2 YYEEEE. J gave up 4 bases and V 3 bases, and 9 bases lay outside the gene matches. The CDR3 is CASSSPWTGPGNTIYF. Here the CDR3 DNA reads TGTGCCAGCAGCTCCCCCTGGACAGGGCCCGGAAACACCATATATTTT.

The CDR3 DNA reads TGTGCCAGCAGTGTACGGTGGGGACAGACCCGACCAAATCAGCCCCAGCATTTT. Translated, it gives CASSVRWGQTRPNQPQHF. V gene TRBV6-1 combines with J gene TRBJ1-5; 7 nucleotides line up with TRBD1. V gave up 4 bases and J gave up 4 bases; unmatched junction bases: 16. The CDR3 runs 18 residues. Germline-derived CDR1 and CDR2 are MNHNS and SASEGT.

The CDR3 bases are TGCGCCAGCAGCTTATACCGTCAACAGGGGAGTTCGAACACTGAAGCTTTCTTT. It codes for CASSLYRQQGSSNTEAFF. The V call is TRBV5-1, the J call TRBJ1-1; TRBD1 aligns across 7 bases. The CDR3 consists of 18 residues. In germline, CDR1 is SGHRS, CDR2 YFSETQ. Trimming at V came to 2 bases and at J to 1 base, leaving 14 bases not matched to a gene.

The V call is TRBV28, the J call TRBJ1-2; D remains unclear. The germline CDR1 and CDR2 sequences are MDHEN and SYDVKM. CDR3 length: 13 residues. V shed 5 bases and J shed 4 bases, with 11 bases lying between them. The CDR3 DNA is TGTGCCAGCAGTAATAATCTGTTCTATGGCTACACCTTC. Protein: CASSNNLFYGYTF.

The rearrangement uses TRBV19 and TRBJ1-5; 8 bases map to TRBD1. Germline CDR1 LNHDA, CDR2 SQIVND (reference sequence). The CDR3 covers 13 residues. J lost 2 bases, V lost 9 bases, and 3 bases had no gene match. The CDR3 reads CASGTGRNQPQHF. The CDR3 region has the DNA TGTGCCAGCGGGACAGGCCGCAATCAGCCCCAGCATTTT.

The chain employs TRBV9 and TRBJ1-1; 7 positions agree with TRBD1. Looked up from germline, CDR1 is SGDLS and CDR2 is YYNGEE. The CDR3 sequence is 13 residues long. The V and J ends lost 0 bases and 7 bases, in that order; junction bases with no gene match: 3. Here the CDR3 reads CASSVGGDSEAFF. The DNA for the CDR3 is TGTGCCAGCAGCGTAGGGGGGGACAGTGAAGCTTTCTTT.

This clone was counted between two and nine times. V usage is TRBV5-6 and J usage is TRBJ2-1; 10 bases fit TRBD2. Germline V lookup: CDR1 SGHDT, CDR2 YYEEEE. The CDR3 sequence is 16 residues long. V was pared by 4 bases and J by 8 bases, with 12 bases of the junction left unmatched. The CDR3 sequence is CASSTQREGLQYEQFF. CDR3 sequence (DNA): TGTGCCAGCAGCACCCAGCGGGAGGGCCTTCAGTATGAGCAGTTCTTC.

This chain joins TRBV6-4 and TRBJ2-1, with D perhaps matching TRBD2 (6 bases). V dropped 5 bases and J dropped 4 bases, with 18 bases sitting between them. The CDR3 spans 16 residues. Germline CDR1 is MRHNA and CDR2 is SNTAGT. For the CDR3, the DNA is TGTGCCAGCAGTAAGACGGCGGGACGCGATTACAATGAGCAGTTCTTC. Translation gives CASSKTAGRDYNEQFF.

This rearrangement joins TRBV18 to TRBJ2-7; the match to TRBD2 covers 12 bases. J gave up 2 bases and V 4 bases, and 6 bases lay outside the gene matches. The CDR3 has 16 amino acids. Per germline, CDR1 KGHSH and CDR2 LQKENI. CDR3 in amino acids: CASSLGLAGGPYEQYF. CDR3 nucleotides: TGTGCCAGCTCACTGGGACTAGCGGGCGGACCCTACGAGCAGTACTTC.

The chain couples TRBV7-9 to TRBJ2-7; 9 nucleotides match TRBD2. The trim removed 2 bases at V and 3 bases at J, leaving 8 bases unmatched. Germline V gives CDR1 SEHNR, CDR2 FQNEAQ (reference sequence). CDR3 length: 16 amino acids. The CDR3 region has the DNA TGTGCCAGCAGCTTACTTAGCGGGGGAGGCGGCTACGAGCAGTACTTC. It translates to CASSLLSGGGGYEQYF.